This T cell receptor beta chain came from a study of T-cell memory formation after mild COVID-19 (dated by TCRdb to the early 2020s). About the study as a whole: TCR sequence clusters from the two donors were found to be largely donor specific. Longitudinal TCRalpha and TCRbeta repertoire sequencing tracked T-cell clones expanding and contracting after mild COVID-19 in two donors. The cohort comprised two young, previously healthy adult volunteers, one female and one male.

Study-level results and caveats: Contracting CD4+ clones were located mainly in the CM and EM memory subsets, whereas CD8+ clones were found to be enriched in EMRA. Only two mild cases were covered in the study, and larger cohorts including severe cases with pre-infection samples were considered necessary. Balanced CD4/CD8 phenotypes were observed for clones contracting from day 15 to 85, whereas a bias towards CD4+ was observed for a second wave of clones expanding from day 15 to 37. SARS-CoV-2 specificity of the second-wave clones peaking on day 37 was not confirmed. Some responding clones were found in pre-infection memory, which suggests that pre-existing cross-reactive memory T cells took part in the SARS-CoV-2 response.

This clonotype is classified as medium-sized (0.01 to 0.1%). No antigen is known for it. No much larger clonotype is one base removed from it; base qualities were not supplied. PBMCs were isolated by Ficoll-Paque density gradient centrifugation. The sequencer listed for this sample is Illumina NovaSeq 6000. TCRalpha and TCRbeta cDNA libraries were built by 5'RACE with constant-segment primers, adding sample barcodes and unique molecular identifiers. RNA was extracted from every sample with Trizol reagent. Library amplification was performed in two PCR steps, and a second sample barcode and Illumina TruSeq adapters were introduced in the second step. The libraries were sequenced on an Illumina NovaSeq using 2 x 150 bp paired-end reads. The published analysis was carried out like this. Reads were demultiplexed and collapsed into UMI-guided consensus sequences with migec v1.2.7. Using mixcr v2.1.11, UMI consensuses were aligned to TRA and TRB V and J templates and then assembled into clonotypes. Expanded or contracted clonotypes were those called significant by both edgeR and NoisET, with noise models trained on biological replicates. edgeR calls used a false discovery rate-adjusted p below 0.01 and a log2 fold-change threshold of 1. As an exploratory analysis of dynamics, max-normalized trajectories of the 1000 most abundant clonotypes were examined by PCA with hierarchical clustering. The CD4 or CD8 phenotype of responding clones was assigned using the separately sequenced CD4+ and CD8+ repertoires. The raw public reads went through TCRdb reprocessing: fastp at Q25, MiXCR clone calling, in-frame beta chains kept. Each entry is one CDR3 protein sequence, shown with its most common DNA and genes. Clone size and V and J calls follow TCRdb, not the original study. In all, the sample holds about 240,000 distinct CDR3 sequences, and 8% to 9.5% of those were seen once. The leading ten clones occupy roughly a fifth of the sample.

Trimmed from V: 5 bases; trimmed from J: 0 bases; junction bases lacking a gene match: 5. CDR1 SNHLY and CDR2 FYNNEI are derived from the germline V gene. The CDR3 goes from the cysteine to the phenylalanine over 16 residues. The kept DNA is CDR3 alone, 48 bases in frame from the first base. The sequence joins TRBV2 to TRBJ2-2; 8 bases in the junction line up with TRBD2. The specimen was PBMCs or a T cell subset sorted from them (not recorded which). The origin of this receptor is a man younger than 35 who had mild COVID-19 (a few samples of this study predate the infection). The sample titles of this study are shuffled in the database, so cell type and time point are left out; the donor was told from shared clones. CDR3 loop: CASSRTSGANTGELFF. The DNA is TGTGCCAGCAGTCGCACTAGCGGAGCGAACACCGGGGAGCTGTTTTTT.